Sequencing of this T cell receptor (beta chain) was carried out in a study of T cells in localized non-small cell lung cancer. Trimming cost V 6 bases and J 3 bases; bases outside gene matches: 10. CDR3 size: 15 residues. Germline CDR1 reads SNHLY; CDR2 reads FYNNEI. Repertoires were generated with immunoSEQ multiplex PCR, while TCRdb's copy carries only in-frame clones and drops some. The sample includes around 78,000 clones, 80% of them seen just once. This material consisted of peripheral blood, taken before any cancer treatment. The TCR sequence derives from a female donor at least 60 years old with stage I lung adenocarcinoma. This rearrangement joins TRBV2 to TRBJ1-1, with TRBD1 matching 7 bases. The DNA of the CDR3 is TGTGCCAGCAGACCAGACAGGGTTGCATACACTGAAGCTTTCTTT. Protein sequence: CASRPDRVAYTEAFF.